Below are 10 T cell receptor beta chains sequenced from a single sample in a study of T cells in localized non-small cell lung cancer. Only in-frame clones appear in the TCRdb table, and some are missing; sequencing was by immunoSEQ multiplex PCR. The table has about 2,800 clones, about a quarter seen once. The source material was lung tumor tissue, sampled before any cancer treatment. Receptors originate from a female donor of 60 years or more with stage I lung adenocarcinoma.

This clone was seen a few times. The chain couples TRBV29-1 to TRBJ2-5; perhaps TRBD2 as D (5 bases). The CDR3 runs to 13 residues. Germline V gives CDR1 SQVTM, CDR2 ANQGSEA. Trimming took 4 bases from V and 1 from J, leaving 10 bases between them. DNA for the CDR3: TGCAGCGTTGCCCCGGGGAGCCAAGAGACCCAGTACTTC. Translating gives CSVAPGSQETQYF.

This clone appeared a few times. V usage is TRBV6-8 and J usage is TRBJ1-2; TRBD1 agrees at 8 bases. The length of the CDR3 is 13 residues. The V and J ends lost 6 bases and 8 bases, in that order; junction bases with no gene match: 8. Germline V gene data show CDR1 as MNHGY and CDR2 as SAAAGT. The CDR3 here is CASSQDRGTGYTF. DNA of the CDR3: TGTGCCAGCAGCCAAGACAGGGGTACCGGCTACACCTTC.

The CDR3 sequence is CASRQAIYATGELFF. The CDR3 DNA reads TGTGCCAGCAGACAGGCGATCTACGCCACCGGGGAGCTGTTTTTT. J is TRBJ2-2 and V is TRBV9; TRBD1 might be the D (5 bases). Germline lookup yields CDR1 SGDLS and CDR2 YYNGEE. Trimming stripped 5 bases from V and 4 bases from J, with 15 bases between. CDR3 length: 15 residues.

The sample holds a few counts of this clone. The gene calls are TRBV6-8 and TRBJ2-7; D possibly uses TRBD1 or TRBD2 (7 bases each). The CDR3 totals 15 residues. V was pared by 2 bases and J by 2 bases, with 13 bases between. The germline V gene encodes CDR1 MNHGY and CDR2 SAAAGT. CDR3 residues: CASSYPGGGPYEQYF. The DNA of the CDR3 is TGTGCCAGCAGTTACCCAGGGGGGGGGCCCTACGAGCAGTACTTC.

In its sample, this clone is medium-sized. This chain's CDR3 is CASSLEGTGNTEAFF. The CDR3 coding sequence is TGTGCCAGCAGCCTCGAAGGGACAGGGAACACTGAAGCTTTCTTT. The chain carries TRBV11-3 and TRBJ1-1; TRBD1 matches 8 bases. Germline assignment: CDR1 SGHNT and CDR2 YENEEA. The CDR3 spans 15 residues. The ends lost 5 bases at V and 1 base at J; junction bases unmatched: 6.

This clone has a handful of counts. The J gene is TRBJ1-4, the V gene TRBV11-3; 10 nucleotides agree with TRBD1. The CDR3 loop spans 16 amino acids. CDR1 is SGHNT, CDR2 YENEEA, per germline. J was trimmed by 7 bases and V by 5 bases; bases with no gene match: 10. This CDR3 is CASSRSPGTGVEKLFF. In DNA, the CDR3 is TGTGCCAGCAGCCGAAGCCCTGGGACAGGGGTTGAAAAACTGTTTTTT.

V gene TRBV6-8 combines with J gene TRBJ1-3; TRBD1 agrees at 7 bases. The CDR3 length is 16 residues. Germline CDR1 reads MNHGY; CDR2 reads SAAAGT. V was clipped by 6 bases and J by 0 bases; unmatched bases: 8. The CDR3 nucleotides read TGTGCCAGCAGCAGGGGACAGCGGAACTCTGGAAACACCATATATTTT. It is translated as CASSRGQRNSGNTIYF.

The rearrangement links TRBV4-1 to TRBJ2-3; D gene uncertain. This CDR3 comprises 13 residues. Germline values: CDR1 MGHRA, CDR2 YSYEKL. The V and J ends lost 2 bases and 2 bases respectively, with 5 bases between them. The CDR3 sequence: CASSQQDTDTQYF. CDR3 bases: TGCGCCAGCAGCCAACAGGACACAGATACGCAGTATTTT.

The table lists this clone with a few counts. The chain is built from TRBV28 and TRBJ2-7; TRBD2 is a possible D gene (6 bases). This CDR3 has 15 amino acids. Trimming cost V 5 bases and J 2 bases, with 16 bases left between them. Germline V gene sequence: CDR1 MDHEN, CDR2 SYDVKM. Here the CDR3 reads CASSPGTFLTYEQYF. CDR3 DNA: TGTGCCAGCAGTCCCGGGACTTTTTTAACCTACGAGCAGTACTTC.

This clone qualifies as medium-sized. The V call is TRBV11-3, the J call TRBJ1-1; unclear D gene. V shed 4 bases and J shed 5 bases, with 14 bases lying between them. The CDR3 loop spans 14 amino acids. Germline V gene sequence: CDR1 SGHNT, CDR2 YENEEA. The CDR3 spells CASSSSLGMTEAFF. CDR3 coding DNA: TGTGCCAGCAGCTCTAGCCTAGGAATGACTGAAGCTTTCTTT.